Below are 20 T cell receptor beta chains sequenced from a single sample in a study of blood T cell repertoires in COVID-19. Assay: immunoSEQ multiplex PCR; the TCRdb copy retains only in-frame clones and omits some. The table shows some 200,000 clones, with 85% occurring only once. The sequencing sample was made of peripheral blood. Receptors were obtained from a woman aged 70-85 years with COVID-19, enrolled during active disease.

The V and J genes are TRBV7-2 and TRBJ1-6; TRBD1 matches 10 bases. V was clipped by 4 bases and J by 9 bases; unmatched bases: 9. Germline V gene sequence: CDR1 SGHTA, CDR2 FQGNSA. This CDR3 contains 16 residues. The CDR3 here is CASSYTGTGVGSPLHF. The CDR3 DNA is TGTGCCAGCAGCTACACCGGGACAGGGGTCGGTTCACCCCTCCACTTT.

V usage is TRBV10-3 and J usage is TRBJ1-1, with D perhaps TRBD1 (6 bases). The CDR3 spans 13 residues. Germline V lookup: CDR1 ENHRY, CDR2 SYGVKD. With 6 bases removed from V and 0 bases from J, the gap between germline ends came to 8 bases. This CDR3 is CAIRQGLNTEAFF. The CDR3 DNA reads as TGTGCCATCAGACAGGGCCTGAACACTGAAGCTTTCTTT.

The CDR3 is CASSPQGGWASEKLFF. In DNA, the CDR3 is TGTGCCAGTAGTCCCCAGGGGGGATGGGCCTCTGAAAAACTGTTTTTT. This sequence joins TRBV19 and TRBJ1-4; 7 bases fit TRBD1. This CDR3 region has 16 residues. CDR1 and CDR2 (germline): LNHDA, SQIVND (reference sequence). After removal of 5 bases from V and 7 bases from J, the junction contained 13 bases not matched to a gene.

V gene TRBV3-1 (or the pseudogene TRBV3-2) combines with J gene TRBJ2-3, with 12 positions matching TRBD1. Germline CDR1 and CDR2: LGHDT and YNNKEL (reference sequence). V gave up 0 bases and J gave up 1 base; unmatched junction bases: 11. This CDR3 has 20 residues. Here the CDR3 reads CASSQDRQGTGGRGTDTQYF. CDR3 DNA sequence: TGTGCCAGCAGCCAAGACCGTCAGGGGACAGGGGGCCGGGGCACAGATACGCAGTATTTT.

V gene TRBV14 combines with J gene TRBJ2-1; 9 bases match TRBD1. The CDR3 contains 17 residues. CDR1 is SGHDN and CDR2 is FVKESK in the germline V gene. The ends lost 4 bases at V and 2 bases at J; junction bases unmatched: 9. CDR3 in amino acids: CASSRSRDRVAYNEQFF. CDR3 coding DNA: TGTGCCAGCAGCCGGTCCCGGGACAGGGTCGCCTACAATGAGCAGTTCTTC.

Only a few counts were recorded for this clone. The V and J genes are TRBV28 and TRBJ1-5; TRBD1 agrees at 9 bases. Germline V lookup: CDR1 MDHEN, CDR2 SYDVKM. Trimming removed 3 bases from V and 0 bases from J; junction bases left unmatched: 6. The CDR3 covers 17 residues. The chain's CDR3 is CASSFLTGGGSNQPQHF. DNA for the CDR3: TGTGCCAGCAGTTTCTTAACAGGGGGCGGTAGCAATCAGCCCCAGCATTTT.

This chain uses TRBV5-8 with TRBJ1-2, with D tentatively TRBD1 (6 bases). CDR1 and CDR2 (germline): SGHTS, YDEGEE. V dropped 0 bases and J dropped 5 bases, with 14 bases sitting between them. The length of the CDR3 is 15 residues. CDR3 DNA: TGTGCCAGCAGCTTGGATGGGACATCGCCGTATGGCTACACCTTC. Translating it yields CASSLDGTSPYGYTF.

The chain couples TRBV2 to TRBJ1-2, with 7 bases identical to TRBD1. Germline lookup yields CDR1 SNHLY and CDR2 FYNNEI. The V gene end was trimmed by 6 bases and the J gene end by 2 bases; junction bases not matched to a gene: 3. The CDR3 length is 13 residues. This chain's CDR3 is CASRTDRNYGYTF. The CDR3 bases are TGTGCCAGCAGGACGGACAGGAACTATGGCTACACCTTC.

V is TRBV5-1 and J is TRBJ1-5; D is perhaps TRBD1 (6 bases). This CDR3 has 15 amino acids. Germline V lookup: CDR1 SGHRS, CDR2 YFSETQ. V lost 0 bases and J lost 6, with 13 bases in between. Here the CDR3 DNA reads TGCGCCAGCAGCTTGGCCGCGGGGGCGGGTCAGCCCCAGCATTTT. This translates into CASSLAAGAGQPQHF.

This clone has just one count. The gene calls are TRBV10-2 and TRBJ1-4; 11 nucleotides agree with TRBD1. The CDR3 totals 18 residues. The V segment lost 2 bases and the J segment 8 bases; nucleotides outside the gene matches: 13. CDR1 and CDR2 (germline): WSHSY, SAAADI. This CDR3 is CASSEEQFRTGGEEKLFF. In DNA, the CDR3 is TGCGCCAGCAGTGAGGAACAATTCAGGACAGGGGGCGAGGAAAAACTGTTTTTT.

The chain is built from TRBV10-3 and TRBJ1-5; D gene unclear. V was pared by 5 bases and J by 10 bases, with 21 bases between. The CDR3 spans 15 residues. Germline V gene data show CDR1 as ENHRY and CDR2 as SYGVKD. The DNA of the CDR3 is TGTGCCATCAGTCGAGACCCTTGGGCCGGCGAACCCCAGCATTTT. This codes for CAISRDPWAGEPQHF.

The V and J genes are TRBV9 and TRBJ2-1; 8 bases fit TRBD2. The germline CDR1 and CDR2 sequences are SGDLS and YYNGEE. Trimming cost V 2 bases and J 0 bases; bases outside gene matches: 4. CDR3 size: 16 residues. The CDR3: CASSVTSGNSYNEQFF. The DNA of the CDR3 is TGTGCCAGCAGCGTCACTAGCGGAAACTCCTACAATGAGCAGTTCTTC.

The CDR3 nucleotides read TGCGCCAGCAGCTTGGGCGGAGGGGCCAACGTCCTGACTTTC. Encoded protein: CASSLGGGANVLTF. The chain couples TRBV5-1 to TRBJ2-6, with unresolved D. The CDR3 runs 14 residues. The V end lost 0 bases, the J end lost 4 bases, and 5 bases lay between the germline ends. Germline V gene data show CDR1 as SGHRS and CDR2 as YFSETQ.

The rearrangement links TRBV7-8 to TRBJ1-5, with D unclear. The length of the CDR3 is 14 residues. V lost 4 bases and J lost 5, with 12 bases in between. Looked up from germline, CDR1 is SGHVS and CDR2 is FQNEAQ. The CDR3 reads CASSSHLRDQPQHF. DNA of the CDR3: TGTGCCAGCAGCTCCCACCTCCGGGATCAGCCCCAGCATTTT. Full variable domain (outside the CDR3, taken from reference TRBV7-8 and TRBJ1-5): GAGVSQSPRYKVAKRGQDVALRCDPISGHVSLFWYQQALGQGPEFLTYFQNEAQLDKSGLPSDRFFAERPEGSVSTLKIQRTQQEDSAVYLCASSSHLRDQPQHFGDGTRLSIL.

The chain couples TRBV19 to TRBJ2-1; 10 bases line up with TRBD2. The CDR3 is 17 residues long. V was pared by 1 base and J by 4 bases, with 7 bases of the junction left unmatched. Germline V gives CDR1 LNHDA, CDR2 SQIVND (reference sequence). The CDR3 spells CASSIGVGLAVYNEQFF. The CDR3 DNA is TGTGCCAGTAGTATAGGGGTCGGACTAGCGGTTTACAATGAGCAGTTCTTC.

The chain joins TRBV19 to TRBJ2-1; 9 bases fit TRBD2. Germline CDR1 LNHDA, CDR2 SQIVND (reference sequence). Germline trimming cut 1 base from V and 2 bases from J; bases unmatched to any gene: 3. The CDR3 totals 16 residues. The CDR3 DNA reads as TGTGCCAGTAGTATAGTGGCTAGCGGGACCTACAATGAGCAGTTCTTC. Translation gives CASSIVASGTYNEQFF.

J is TRBJ2-5 and V is TRBV19; 7 nucleotides align to TRBD2. With V trimmed by 10 bases and J by 2 bases, 10 bases remained unmatched. Germline V gene sequence: CDR1 LNHDA, CDR2 SQIVND (reference sequence). The CDR3 contains 14 residues. Here the CDR3 reads CATSGPSGQETQYF. The DNA of the CDR3 is TGTGCCACCAGTGGGCCTAGCGGACAAGAGACCCAGTACTTC.

The chain links TRBV3-1 (or the pseudogene TRBV3-2) to TRBJ2-2, with 7 positions matching TRBD1. Unmatched junction bases numbered 9, after V lost 8 bases and J lost 6 bases. CDR3 length: 14 residues. Germline V lookup: CDR1 LGHDT, CDR2 YNNKEL (reference sequence). Here the CDR3 DNA reads TGTGCCAGCTCCGGTACAGGGGTGCCCGGGGAGCTGTTTTTT. Translation gives CASSGTGVPGELFF.

This sequence joins TRBV20-1 and TRBJ2-1; 11 nucleotides agree with TRBD2. The CDR3 spans 15 residues. The V gene's germline CDR1 is DFQATT and CDR2 SNEGSKA (reference sequence). Trimming at V came to 5 bases and at J to 5 bases, leaving 8 bases not matched to a gene. The CDR3 nucleotides are TGCAGTGCTGGTGCCGGGACTAGCGGCGACAATGAGCAGTTCTTC. Its translation: CSAGAGTSGDNEQFF.

V usage is TRBV30 and J usage is TRBJ1-2; TRBD1 aligns across 9 bases. Per germline, CDR1 GTSNPN and CDR2 SVGIG (reference sequence). V was clipped by 3 bases and J by 6 bases; unmatched bases: 8. The CDR3 is 14 residues long. The chain's CDR3 is CAWRPTGGAHGYTF. DNA for the CDR3: TGTGCCTGGAGACCAACAGGGGGCGCGCATGGCTACACCTTC. Based on the CDR3 plus reference TRBV30 and TRBJ1-2, the full variable domain is SQTIHQWPATLVQPVGSPLSLECTVEGTSNPNLYWYRQAAGRGLQLLFYSVGIGQISSEVPQNLSASRPQDRQFILSSKKLLLSDSGFYLCAWRPTGGAHGYTFGSGTRLTVV.